This record concerns one T cell receptor delta chain sequence. What it recognizes is unknown. Extracted RNA was reverse transcribed into cDNA. Pooled V-gene forward primers with one constant-region reverse primer generated the CDR3 amplicons by multiplex PCR. TCRdb reprocessed the multiplex PCR reads using CATT. This sample has under 80,000 delta-chain clones, with around 35% found just once. The record originates from a study of Vδ1+ human thymocytes. The study, taken as a whole, reports: Thymic TRG and TRD repertoires appeared highly polyclonal, with Gaussian CDR3 length distributions.

Thymocytes were sorted as CD3+ TCRVdelta1+ TCRVdelta2- after alphabeta T cell depletion. V was pared by 2 bases and J by 1 base, with 29 bases between. CDR3 length: 21 amino acids. CDR1 is TSWWSYY and CDR2 is QGS in the germline V gene. The receptor's source is a boy younger than two who had congenital heart surgery. This chain uses TRDV1 with TRDJ1; D may correspond to TRDD2 or TRDD3 (5 bases each). The sequenced material came from Vdelta1+ gamma-delta thymocytes from the thymus. Subset meaning: FACS-sorted CD3+ TCRalphabeta- TCRVdelta1+ TCRVdelta2- thymocytes. CDR3 DNA sequence: TGTGCTCTTGGGGAAATGGCCTACGTAAACGGGGGTAAGGCCTGCACCGATAAACTCATCTTT. Protein sequence: CALGEMAYVNGGKACTDKLIF.